This entry describes one TCR beta chain. The target antigen is unknown. Generated by immunoSEQ multiplex PCR, the TCRdb table keeps only in-frame clones and is missing some. The sample lists 150,000 to 200,000 clones, 85% to 95% occurring once. This record belongs to a study of T cell responses to AZD1222 COVID-19 vaccine. Findings and limits, study-wide: The span of vaccine-associated CD4 TCRs extended across spike, with dominance at 160-218 and 743-854. Clonal diversity may have been underestimated in mostly white British donors. The repertoires were collected only after the peak T cell response. AZD1222 recipients seropositive at baseline numbered only six or seven.

Germline V gene data show CDR1 as SEHNR and CDR2 as FQNEAQ (reference sequence). The CDR3 totals 16 residues. J lost 5 bases, V lost 0 bases, and 5 bases had no gene match. Material: peripheral blood, obtained on day 0 of AZD1222 vaccination. V and J are TRBV7-9 and TRBJ2-1; 9 bases fit TRBD2. This clonotype was obtained from an adult in good health. The CDR3 reads CASSLAFRGGDNEQFF. CDR3 in DNA: TGTGCCAGCAGCTTAGCGTTTCGCGGGGGGGACAATGAGCAGTTCTTC.